One T cell receptor (beta chain) is described in this entry. No cognate antigen has been identified for it. No base-level quality is on record; no much larger clone is a single base apart. The CDR3 has 12 amino acids, counting the end cysteine and phenylalanine. Only CDR3 DNA remains: 36 bases, in frame from the first base. The germline V gene yields SQVTM for CDR1 and ANQGSEA for CDR2. The source of the sample is a study of blood T cells in healthy people across ages (dated by TCRdb to the mid-2010s). Some background on the complete study: In model experiments, roughly one uniquely barcoded TCR beta cDNA molecule per two T cells was captured by template switching. To track age-related changes in TCR beta repertoire diversity, the study relied on deep sequencing normalized with unique cDNA molecular identifiers. Donors were grouped into four age groups: young (average about 15 years), middle-aged (39), aged (roughly 62) and long-lived (around 82). To avoid experimental bias, donors of different ages were randomly spread across the sequencing lanes. Two additional independent replicas of 1 million unique cDNA reads from the same blood draw were analyzed for two donors (one aged 18 to 30 and one aged 80 or older). Beyond this particular receptor, the publication reports: Donor CMV infection status was unknown, potentially confounding age-related changes in expanded clonotypes. Estimates of total diversity based on one million sequenced T cells were regarded as lower bounds and as underestimates. The percentage of naive T cells measured by flow cytometry correlated strongly with observed TCR beta diversity. The long-lived group showed more naive CD4+ T cells, fewer expanded clones and increased TCR diversity than the aged group, suggesting age selection. Conclusive comparison of naive and antigen-experienced compartments was prevented by the profiling of bulk unsorted PBMCs. As age increased, observed TCR beta diversity per million T cells dropped in a roughly linear way, and a significant reduction was already evident by age about 40.

Donors were under 40 systemically healthy Caucasian individuals from Russia aged about 6 to 100 years. Approximately 9.7 milliliters of peripheral blood were drawn from each donor into EDTA-treated Vacutainer tubes. Ficoll-Paque density-gradient centrifugation was used to isolate PBMCs, with at least 6.5 million per sample. Total RNA was extracted from PBMCs with Trizol reagent, with at least 6 micrograms obtained per sample. For every donor, flow cytometry on a PBMC aliquot measured the percentage of naive CD45RAhigh/CD27high T cells. To prepare the library, 5' RACE was applied. Sequenced using an Illumina HiSeq 2500. A second roughly 6 to 11 cycle PCR used a sample-barcoded 5' primer and a J-beta primer mix. Each TCR beta cDNA molecule received a unique molecular identifier from a template-switch 5' adaptor carrying 12 random nucleotides. Each sample yielded at least 2.5 million CDR3-containing paired-end reads. The Mint cDNA synthesis kit, primed by a TRBC-specific oligonucleotide, was used to synthesize first-strand cDNA from all RNA. All cDNA was treated with uracil-DNA glycosylase and then went through a first 18-cycle PCR with the universal primers M1SS and BC2_uni_R. As for how the authors treated the data: For normalization, 1 million high-quality reads, each with a distinct molecular identifier, were randomly selected from each sample. Reads sharing molecular identifiers were discarded rather than binned into consensus sequences. CDR3 identification, clonotype clustering and error correction used MiTCR with a Q25 quality threshold and the strictest error-elimination algorithm. Lower-bound total TCR beta diversity was estimated with a nonparametric unseen species model using Euler transformation. The public reads were reanalyzed by TCRdb: fastp trimming at Q25, MiXCR alignment, in-frame beta chains only. Identical CDR3 proteins give one entry, which carries the most common genes and DNA. TCRdb, not the original authors, processed these V and J calls. In all, the sample holds over 550,000 distinct CDR3 sequences, and roughly 30% of those were seen once. The ten largest make up about 15% of the sample.

The chain is encoded by TRBV29-1 joined to TRBJ1-1; a confident D gene designation cannot be given. Sequenced material: blood. The sequence was obtained from an elderly woman in good health. The DNA sequence is given as TGCAACGTCCGGTGGAAGAACACTGAAGCTTTCTTT. The encoded protein is CNVRWKNTEAFF.